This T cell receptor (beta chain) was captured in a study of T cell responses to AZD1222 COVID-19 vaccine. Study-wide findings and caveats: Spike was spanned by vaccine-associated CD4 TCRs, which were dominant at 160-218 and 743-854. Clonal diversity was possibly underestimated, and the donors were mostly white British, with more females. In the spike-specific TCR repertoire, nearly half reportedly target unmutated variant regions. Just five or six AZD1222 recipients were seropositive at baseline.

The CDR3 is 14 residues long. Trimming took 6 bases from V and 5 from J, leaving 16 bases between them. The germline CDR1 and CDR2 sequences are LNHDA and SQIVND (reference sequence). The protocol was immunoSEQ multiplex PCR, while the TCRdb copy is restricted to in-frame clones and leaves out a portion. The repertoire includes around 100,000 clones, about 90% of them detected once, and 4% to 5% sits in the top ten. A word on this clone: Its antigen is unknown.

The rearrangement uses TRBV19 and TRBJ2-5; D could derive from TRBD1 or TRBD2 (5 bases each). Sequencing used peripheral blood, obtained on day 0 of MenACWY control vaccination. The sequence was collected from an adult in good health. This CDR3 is CASRAGRDRETQYF. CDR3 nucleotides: TGTGCCAGTAGGGCAGGCAGGGACCGGGAGACCCAGTACTTC.